This T cell receptor (beta chain) stems from a study of shared clonotypes between healthy human individuals. Study-wide context: Per-donor plates numbered three CD4 naive, three CD4 memory, two CD8 naive and one CD8 memory. Study-wide points: Generally, naive subsets (rather than memory subsets) showed larger estimated richness. Expectations were that clonotype sharing among donors would be affected by sequencing depth.

Worth noting for this clone: Its antigen is undetermined.

Germline CDR1 reads MNHEY; CDR2 reads SMNVEV (reference sequence). V trimming: 7 bases; J trimming: 1 base; junction bases outside the gene matches: 6. This CDR3 spans 15 amino acids. Naive CD8 populations comprised CD45RO-negative cells positively selected for CCR7, excluding terminally differentiated effector memory CD45RA+ cells. Each sample came from a Caucasian adult donor living in Nashville, Tennessee. The assay was immunoSEQ multiplex PCR, and TCRdb's table has in-frame clones only and misses some. Of a few hundred thousand clones listed, 95% are singletons. This receptor was taken from a woman aged 25 to 39 in good health. The V call is TRBV27, the J call TRBJ2-2, with 7 bases that match TRBD1. The sample comprised naive CD8+ T cells sorted from blood. In DNA form, the CDR3 reads TGTGCCAGCACCACGGGACAGATGAACACCGGGGAGCTGTTTTTT. Its protein product is CASTTGQMNTGELFF.